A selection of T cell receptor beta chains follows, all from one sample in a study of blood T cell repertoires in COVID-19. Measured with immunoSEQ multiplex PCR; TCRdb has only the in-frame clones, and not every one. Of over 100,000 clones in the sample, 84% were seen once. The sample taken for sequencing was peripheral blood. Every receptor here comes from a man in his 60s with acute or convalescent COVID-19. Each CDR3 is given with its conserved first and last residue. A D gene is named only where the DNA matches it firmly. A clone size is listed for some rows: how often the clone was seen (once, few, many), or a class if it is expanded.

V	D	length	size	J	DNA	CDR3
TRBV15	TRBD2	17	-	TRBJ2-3	TGTGCCACCAGCAGAGGGGGGGCTAGCGGGAGGGCAGATACGCAGTATTTT	CATSRGGASGRADTQYF
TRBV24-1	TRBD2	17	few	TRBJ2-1	TGTGCCACCAGTGATTTGGAGACTAGCGGCTCCTACAATGAGCAGTTCTTC	CATSDLETSGSYNEQFF
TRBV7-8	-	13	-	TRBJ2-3	TGTGCCAGCAGCTTAACGGGAAAAGATACGCAGTATTTT	CASSLTGKDTQYF
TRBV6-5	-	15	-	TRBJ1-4	TGTGCCAGCAGTTCGGGGGGGCAGGGAGGTGAAAAACTGTTTTTT	CASSSGGQGGEKLFF
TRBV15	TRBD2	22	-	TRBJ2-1	TGTGCCACCAGCCCGTCGCTGGGACGTCCGGGACTAGCGGGAGGCTCCTACAATGAGCAGTTCTTC	CATSPSLGRPGLAGGSYNEQFF
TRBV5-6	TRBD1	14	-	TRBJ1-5	TGTGCCAGCAGCCACAGGGGGGTGGGTCAGCCCCAGCATTTT	CASSHRGVGQPQHF
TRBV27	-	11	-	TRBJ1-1	TGTGCCAGGGAGGCGAACACTGAAGCTTTCTTT	CAREANTEAFF
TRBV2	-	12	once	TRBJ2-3	TGTGCCAGTAGCAGGGATTCAGATACGCAGTATTTT	CASSRDSDTQYF
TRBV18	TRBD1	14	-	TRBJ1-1	TGTGCCAGCTCACCGAAAGGACAGGGCACTGAAGCTTTCTTT	CASSPKGQGTEAFF
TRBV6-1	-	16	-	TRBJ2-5	TGTGCCAGCAGTGACCCGCGAACCTACGGGGGAGAGACCCAGTACTTC	CASSDPRTYGGETQYF
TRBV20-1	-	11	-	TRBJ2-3	TGCAGTGCCGAACACACAGATACGCAGTATTTT	CSAEHTDTQYF
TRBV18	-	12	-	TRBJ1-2	TGTGCCAGCTCAGAGGTAAACTATGGCTACACCTTC	CASSEVNYGYTF
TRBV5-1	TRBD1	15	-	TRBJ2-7	TGCGCCAGCAGCTTGGACGGACAGGCGACTTACGAGCAGTACTTC	CASSLDGQATYEQYF
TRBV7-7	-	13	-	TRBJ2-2	TGTGCTAGCAGCCCCGGGACTACCGGGGAGCTGTTTTTT	CASSPGTTGELFF
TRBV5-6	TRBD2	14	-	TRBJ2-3	TGTGCCAGCAAGAGCGGGAGGAGCGCAGATACGCAGTATTTT	CASKSGRSADTQYF
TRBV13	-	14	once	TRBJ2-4	TGTGCCAGCAGCTTAGAGGGAGCGGAAAACATTCAGTACTTC	CASSLEGAENIQYF
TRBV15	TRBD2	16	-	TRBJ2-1	TGTGCCACCAGCAGAGGACTAGCGGGGAAATACAATGAGCAGTTCTTC	CATSRGLAGKYNEQFF
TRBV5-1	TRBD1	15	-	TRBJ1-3	TGCGCCAGCAGCTCGGGACAGGGGGCGAGAAACACCATATATTTT	CASSSGQGARNTIYF
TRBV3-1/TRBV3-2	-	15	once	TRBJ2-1	TGTGCCAGCAGCCCGACTCGAAGCTCCTACAATGAGCAGTTCTTC	CASSPTRSSYNEQFF
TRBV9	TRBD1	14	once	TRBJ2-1	TGTGCCAGCAACCGACAGGGGGCGGGTAATGAGCAGTTCTTC	CASNRQGAGNEQFF
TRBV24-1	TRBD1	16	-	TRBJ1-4	TGTGCCACCAGTAGAGGGGGCCGGGCCACTAATGAAAAACTGTTTTTT	CATSRGGRATNEKLFF
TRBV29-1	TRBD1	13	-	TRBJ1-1	TGCAGCGGGGACAGGACCATGAACACTGAAGCTTTCTTT	CSGDRTMNTEAFF
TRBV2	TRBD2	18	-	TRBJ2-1	TGTGCCAGCAGTCAAATATCGGGACTAAGCGGCTCCTACAATGAGCAGTTCTTC	CASSQISGLSGSYNEQFF
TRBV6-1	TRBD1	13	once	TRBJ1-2	TGTGCCAGCAGTGAGTTGGGACAGGGGGCGGCAACCTTC	CASSELGQGAATF
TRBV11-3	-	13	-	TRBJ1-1	TGTGCCAGCAGCTATACAGCGAACACTGAAGCTTTCTTT	CASSYTANTEAFF
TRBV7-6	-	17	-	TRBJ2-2	TGTGCCAGCAGCTTATCATCGAGGGGGTCGAGCACCGGGGAGCTGTTTTTT	CASSLSSRGSSTGELFF
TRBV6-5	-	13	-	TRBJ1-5	TGTGCCAGCAGGGAGACGGACAATCAGCCCCAGCATTTT	CASRETDNQPQHF
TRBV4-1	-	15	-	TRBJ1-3	TGCGCCAGCAGCCAAGATCGGGGGACTGGAAACACCATATATTTT	CASSQDRGTGNTIYF
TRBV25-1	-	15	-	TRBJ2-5	TGTGCCAGCAGTGACATTACGGGATCCCAAGAGACCCAGTACTTC	CASSDITGSQETQYF
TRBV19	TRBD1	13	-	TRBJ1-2	TGTGCCATCCCCGGCAGGGGGCCGTCGGGCTACACCTTC	CAIPGRGPSGYTF
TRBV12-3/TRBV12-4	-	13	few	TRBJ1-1	TGTGCCAGCAGTTTCGGCAGGGTCACTGAAGCTTTCTTT	CASSFGRVTEAFF
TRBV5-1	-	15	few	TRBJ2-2	TGCGCCAGCAGCTTGGGACCGGAGACGGCCGGGGAGCTGTTTTTT	CASSLGPETAGELFF
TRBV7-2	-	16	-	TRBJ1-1	TGTGCCAGCAGCTTAGCGCCAGGGGCCACGAACACTGAAGCTTTCTTT	CASSLAPGATNTEAFF
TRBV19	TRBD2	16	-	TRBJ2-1	TGTGCCAGTAGTACCCAGGGAGGCGGGAGTATGAATGAGCAGTTCTTC	CASSTQGGGSMNEQFF
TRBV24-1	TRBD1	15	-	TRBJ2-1	TGTGCCACCAGTGACCCCGGGACAGGGGGTAGAGAGCAGTTCTTC	CATSDPGTGGREQFF
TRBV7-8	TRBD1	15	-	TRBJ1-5	TGTGCCAGCAGCTTAGCGAGGACAGGGAGTCAGCCCCAGCATTTT	CASSLARTGSQPQHF
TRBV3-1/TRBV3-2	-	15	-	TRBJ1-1	TGTGCCAGCAGCCCCGGGGGAGGGTCGGTAACTGAAGCTTTCTTT	CASSPGGGSVTEAFF
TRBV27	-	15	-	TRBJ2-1	TGTGCCAGCAGTTTATGGGGGCAAGTAGGCAATGAGCAGTTCTTC	CASSLWGQVGNEQFF
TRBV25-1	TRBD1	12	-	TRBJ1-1	TGTGCCAGCGGGACAGGGGTGGCTGAAGCTTTCTTT	CASGTGVAEAFF
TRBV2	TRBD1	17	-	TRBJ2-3	TGTGCCAGCAGTGAAGGGGGTGGGGACAGGGGCACAGATACGCAGTATTTT	CASSEGGGDRGTDTQYF
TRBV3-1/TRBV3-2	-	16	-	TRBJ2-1	TGTGCCAGCAGCCAAGACGGAGGGTTTGTGAACAATGAGCAGTTCTTC	CASSQDGGFVNNEQFF
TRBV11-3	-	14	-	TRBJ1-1	TGTGCCAGCAGCATCGACAGCTGGAACACTGAAGCTTTCTTT	CASSIDSWNTEAFF
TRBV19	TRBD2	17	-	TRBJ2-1	TGTGCCAGTAAGGGTCCGGGGGGGGACTATGTGGTCAATGAGCAGTTCTTC	CASKGPGGDYVVNEQFF
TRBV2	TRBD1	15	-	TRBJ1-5	TGTGCCACACGGGACAGGGAGGCGAGCAATCAGCCCCAGCATTTT	CATRDREASNQPQHF
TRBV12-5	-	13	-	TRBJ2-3	TGTGCTAGTGCGGGACAAATCACAGATACGCAGTATTTT	CASAGQITDTQYF
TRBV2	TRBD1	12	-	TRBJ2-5	TGTGCCAGCGGGACAGTGCAAGAGACCCAGTACTTC	CASGTVQETQYF
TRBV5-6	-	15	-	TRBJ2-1	TGTGCCAGCAGCTACAGGGTAGGGACCTACAATGAGCAGTTCTTC	CASSYRVGTYNEQFF
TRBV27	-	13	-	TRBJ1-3	TGTGCCAGCAGTTTCACAGGGCAGGACACCATATATTTT	CASSFTGQDTIYF
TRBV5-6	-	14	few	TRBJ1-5	TGTGCCAGCAGCTTAAGGACAGTTCATCAGCCCCAGCATTTT	CASSLRTVHQPQHF
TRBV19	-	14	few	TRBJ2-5	TGTGCCAGTAGTATCGACACCCGGGGAGAGACCCAGTACTTC	CASSIDTRGETQYF
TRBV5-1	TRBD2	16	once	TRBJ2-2	TGCGCCAGCAGCTTGGCCAGCGGGAGATACACCGGGGAGCTGTTTTTT	CASSLASGRYTGELFF
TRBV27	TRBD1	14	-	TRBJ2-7	TGTGCCAGCAGTTTTGGGACAGGGGCCTACGAGCAGTACTTC	CASSFGTGAYEQYF
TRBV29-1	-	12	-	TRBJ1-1	TGCAGCGTCGACAGTGTGAACACTGAAGCTTTCTTT	CSVDSVNTEAFF
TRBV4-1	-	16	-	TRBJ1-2	TGCGCCAGCAGCCAAGATGCCCCGCGAGCTAACTATGGCTACACCTTC	CASSQDAPRANYGYTF
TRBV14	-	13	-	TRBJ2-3	TGTGCCAGCAGCCAAGCCCTCCGAGATACGCAGTATTTT	CASSQALRDTQYF